Reported below is one T cell receptor (beta chain). The antigen remains unidentified. This sample was included in a study of Ad26.COV2.S vaccination and SARS-CoV-2 variants. Whole-study context: Donor was one of the participants in the Ad26.COV2.S arm of the COV1001 trial. The vaccine Ad26.COV2.S was put into the muscle once, or twice with 56 days between.

Produced via immunoSEQ multiplex PCR; TCRdb's table is partial and in-frame only. The sample contains roughly 380,000 clones, 70% to 90% of which appear only once. Study-wide points: Reportedly, after vaccination the spike-specific CD8+ and CD4+ T cell responses displayed substantial breadth.

Treatment meaning: about 20 received Ad26.COV2.S at low or high dose, single or two shots; five or six received placebo; per-sample allocation not given. Sampling happened 63 days after the first vaccine or placebo injection. The vaccine antigen was prefusion-stabilized Wuhan SARS-CoV-2 spike. This receptor was obtained from a person aged 18 to 65 who received the Ad26.COV2.S COVID-19 vaccine or a placebo. The sequences come from peripheral blood, collected in a trial of Ad26.COV2.S vaccine versus placebo.

The DNA of the CDR3 is TGCGCCAGCAGCCAAGGAGGTAGGCCCCCGACCTACAATGAGCAGTTCTTC. Residues: CASSQGGRPPTYNEQFF. The rearrangement uses TRBV4-3 and TRBJ2-1; D gene unclear. Per germline, CDR1 LGHNA and CDR2 YSLEER. Trimming removed 1 base from V and 2 bases from J, with 15 bases in between. The CDR3 is 17 residues long.